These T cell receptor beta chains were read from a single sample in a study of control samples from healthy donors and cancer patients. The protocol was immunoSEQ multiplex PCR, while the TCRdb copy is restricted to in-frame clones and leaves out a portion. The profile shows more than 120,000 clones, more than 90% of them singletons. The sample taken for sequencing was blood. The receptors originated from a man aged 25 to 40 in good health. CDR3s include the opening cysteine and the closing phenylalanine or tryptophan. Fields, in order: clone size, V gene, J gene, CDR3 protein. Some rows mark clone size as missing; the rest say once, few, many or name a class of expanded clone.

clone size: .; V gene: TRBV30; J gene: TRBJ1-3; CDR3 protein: CAWIHSGNTIYF
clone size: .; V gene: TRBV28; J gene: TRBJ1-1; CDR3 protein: CASSQTNRGEAFF
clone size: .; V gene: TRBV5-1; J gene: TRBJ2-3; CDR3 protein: CASSLSGLAGGDTQYF
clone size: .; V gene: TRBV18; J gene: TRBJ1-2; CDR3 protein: CASSPQRQGNYGYTF
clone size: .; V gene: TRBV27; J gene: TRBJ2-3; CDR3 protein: CASSSLTGGADTQYF
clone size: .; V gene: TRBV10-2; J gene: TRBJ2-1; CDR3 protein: CASRRELAGNEQFF
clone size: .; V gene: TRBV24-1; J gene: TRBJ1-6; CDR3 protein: CATSDSHHSRGSPSSPLHF
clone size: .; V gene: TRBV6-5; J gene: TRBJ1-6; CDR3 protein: CASSYGVEDNSPLHF
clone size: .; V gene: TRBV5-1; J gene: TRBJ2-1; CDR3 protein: CASSFNLDSYNEQFF
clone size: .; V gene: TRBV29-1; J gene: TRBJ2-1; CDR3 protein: CSVEDRQGGRKQFF
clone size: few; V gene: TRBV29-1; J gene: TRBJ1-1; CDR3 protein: CSVRTGGTEAFF